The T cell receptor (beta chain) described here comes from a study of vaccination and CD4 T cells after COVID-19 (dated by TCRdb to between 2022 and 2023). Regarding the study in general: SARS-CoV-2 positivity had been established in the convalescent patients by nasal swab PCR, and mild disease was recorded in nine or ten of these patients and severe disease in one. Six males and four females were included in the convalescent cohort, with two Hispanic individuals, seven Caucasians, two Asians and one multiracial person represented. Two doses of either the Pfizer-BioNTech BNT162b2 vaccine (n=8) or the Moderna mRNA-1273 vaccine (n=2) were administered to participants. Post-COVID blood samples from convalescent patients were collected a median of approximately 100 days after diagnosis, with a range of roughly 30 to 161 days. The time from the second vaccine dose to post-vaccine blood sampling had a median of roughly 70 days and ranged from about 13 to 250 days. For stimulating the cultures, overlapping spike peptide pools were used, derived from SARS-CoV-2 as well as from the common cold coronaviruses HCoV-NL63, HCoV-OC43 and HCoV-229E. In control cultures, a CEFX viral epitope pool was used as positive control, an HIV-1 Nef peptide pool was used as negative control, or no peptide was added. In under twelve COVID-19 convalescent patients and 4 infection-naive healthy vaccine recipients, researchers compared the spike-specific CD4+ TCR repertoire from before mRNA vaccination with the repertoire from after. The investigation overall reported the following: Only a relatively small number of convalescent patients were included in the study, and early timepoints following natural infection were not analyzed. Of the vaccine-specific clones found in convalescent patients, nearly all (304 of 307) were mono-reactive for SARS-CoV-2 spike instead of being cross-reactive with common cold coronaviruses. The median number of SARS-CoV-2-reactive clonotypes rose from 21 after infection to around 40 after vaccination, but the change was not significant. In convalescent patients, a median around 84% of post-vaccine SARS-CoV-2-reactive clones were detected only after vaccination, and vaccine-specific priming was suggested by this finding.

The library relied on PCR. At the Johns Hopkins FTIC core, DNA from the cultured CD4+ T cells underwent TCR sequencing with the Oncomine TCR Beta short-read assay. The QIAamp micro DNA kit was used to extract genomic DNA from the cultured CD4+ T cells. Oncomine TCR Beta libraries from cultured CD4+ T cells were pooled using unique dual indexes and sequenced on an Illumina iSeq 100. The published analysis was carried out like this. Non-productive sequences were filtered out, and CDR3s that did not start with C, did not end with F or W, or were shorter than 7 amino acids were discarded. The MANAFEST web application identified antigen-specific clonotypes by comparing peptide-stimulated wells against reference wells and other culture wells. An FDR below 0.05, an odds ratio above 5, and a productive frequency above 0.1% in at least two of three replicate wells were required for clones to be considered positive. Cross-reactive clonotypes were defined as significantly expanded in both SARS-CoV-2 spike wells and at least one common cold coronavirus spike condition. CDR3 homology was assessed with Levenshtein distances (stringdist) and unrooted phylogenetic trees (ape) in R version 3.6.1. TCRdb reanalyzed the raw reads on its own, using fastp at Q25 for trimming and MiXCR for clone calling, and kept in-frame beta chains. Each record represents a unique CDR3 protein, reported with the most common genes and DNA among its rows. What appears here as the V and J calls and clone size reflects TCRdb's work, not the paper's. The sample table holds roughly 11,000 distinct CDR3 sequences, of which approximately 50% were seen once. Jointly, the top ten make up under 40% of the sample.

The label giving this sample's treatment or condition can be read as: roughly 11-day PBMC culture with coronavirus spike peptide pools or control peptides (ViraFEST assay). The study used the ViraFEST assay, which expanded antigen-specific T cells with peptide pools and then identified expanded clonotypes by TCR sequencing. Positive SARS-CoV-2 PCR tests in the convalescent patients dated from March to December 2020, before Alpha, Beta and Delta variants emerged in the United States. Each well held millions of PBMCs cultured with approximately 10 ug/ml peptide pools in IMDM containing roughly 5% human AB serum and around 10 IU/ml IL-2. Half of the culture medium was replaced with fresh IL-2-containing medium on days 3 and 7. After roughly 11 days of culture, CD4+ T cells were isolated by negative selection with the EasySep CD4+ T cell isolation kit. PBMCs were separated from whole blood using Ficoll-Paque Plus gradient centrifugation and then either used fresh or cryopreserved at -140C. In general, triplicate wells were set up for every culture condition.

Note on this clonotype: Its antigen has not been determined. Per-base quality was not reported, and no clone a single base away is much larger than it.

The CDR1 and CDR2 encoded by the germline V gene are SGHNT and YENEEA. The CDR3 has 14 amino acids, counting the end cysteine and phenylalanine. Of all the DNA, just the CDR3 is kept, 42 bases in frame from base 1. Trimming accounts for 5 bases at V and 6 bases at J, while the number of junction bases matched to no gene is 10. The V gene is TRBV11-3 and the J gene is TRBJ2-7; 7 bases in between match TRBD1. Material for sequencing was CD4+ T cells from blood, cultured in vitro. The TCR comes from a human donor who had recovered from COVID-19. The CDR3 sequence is CASSRNHRGSEQYF. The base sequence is TGTGCCAGCAGCCGAAACCACAGGGGATCCGAGCAGTACTTC.